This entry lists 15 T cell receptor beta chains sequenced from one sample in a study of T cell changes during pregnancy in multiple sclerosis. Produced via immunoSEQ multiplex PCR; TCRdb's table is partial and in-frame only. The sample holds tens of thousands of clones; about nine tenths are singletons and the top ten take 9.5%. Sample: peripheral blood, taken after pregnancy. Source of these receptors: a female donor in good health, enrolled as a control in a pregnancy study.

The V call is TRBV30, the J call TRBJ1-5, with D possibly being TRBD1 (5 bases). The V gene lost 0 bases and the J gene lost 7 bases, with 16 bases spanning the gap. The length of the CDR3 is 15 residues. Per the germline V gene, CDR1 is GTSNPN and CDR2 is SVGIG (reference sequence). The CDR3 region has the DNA TGTGCCTGGAGTGTAGGCGACAGAGGTGGGCAGCCCCAGCATTTT. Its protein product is CAWSVGDRGGQPQHF.

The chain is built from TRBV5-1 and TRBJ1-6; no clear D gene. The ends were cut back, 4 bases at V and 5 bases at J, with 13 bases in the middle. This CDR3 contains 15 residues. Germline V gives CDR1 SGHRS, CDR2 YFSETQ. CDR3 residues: CASSEPGGHNSPLHF. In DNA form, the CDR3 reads TGCGCCAGCAGCGAACCAGGAGGGCATAATTCACCCCTCCACTTT.

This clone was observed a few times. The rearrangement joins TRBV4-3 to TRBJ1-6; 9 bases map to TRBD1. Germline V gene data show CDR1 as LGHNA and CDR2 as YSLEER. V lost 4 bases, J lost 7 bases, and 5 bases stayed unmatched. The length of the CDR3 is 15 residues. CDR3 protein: CASSPRTGDNSPLHF. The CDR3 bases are TGCGCCAGCAGCCCCCGGACAGGGGACAATTCACCCCTCCACTTT.

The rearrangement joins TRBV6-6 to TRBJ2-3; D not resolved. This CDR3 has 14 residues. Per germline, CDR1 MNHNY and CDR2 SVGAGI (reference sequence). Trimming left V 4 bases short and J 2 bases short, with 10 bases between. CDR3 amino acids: CASSSTTPTDTQYF. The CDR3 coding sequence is TGTGCCAGCAGTTCCACAACCCCCACAGATACGCAGTATTTT.

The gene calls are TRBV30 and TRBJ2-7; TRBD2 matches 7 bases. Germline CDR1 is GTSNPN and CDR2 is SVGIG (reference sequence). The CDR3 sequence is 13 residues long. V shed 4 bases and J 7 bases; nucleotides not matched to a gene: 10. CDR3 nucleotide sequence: TGTGCCTGGAAGAGGGAGTGGGGGGGTGAGCAGTACTTC. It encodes CAWKREWGGEQYF.

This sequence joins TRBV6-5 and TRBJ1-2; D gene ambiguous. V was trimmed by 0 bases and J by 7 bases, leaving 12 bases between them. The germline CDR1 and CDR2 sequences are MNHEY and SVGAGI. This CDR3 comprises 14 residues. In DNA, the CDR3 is TGTGCCAGCAGTTACTCGCCGGGGAGTTCTGGCTACACCTTC. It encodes CASSYSPGSSGYTF.

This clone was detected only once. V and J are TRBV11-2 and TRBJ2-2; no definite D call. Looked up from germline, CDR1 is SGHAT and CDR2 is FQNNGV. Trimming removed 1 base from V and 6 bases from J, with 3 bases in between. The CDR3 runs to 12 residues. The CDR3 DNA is TGTGCCAGCAGCTTAGCGGCCGGGGAGCTGTTTTTT. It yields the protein CASSLAAGELFF.

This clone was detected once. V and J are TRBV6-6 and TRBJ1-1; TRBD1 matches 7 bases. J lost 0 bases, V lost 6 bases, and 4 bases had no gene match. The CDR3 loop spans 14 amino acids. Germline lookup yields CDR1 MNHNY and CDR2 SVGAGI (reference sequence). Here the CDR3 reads CASRAGTVNTEAFF. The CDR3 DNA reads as TGTGCCAGCAGGGCGGGGACAGTGAACACTGAAGCTTTCTTT.

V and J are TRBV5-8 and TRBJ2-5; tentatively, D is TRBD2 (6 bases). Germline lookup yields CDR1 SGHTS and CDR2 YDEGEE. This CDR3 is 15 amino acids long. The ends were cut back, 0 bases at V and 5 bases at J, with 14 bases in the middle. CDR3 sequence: CASSLGRGGQETQYF. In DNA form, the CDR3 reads TGTGCCAGCAGCTTGGGGCGGGGCGGGCAGGAGACCCAGTACTTC.

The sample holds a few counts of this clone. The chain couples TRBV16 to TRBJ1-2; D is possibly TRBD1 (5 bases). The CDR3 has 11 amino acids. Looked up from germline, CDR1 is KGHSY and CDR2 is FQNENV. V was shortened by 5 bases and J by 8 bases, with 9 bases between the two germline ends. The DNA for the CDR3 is TGTGCCAGCAGCATAACAGGAGGCTACACCTTC. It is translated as CASSITGGYTF.

CDR3 amino acids: CASSLTSGIAGELFF. The CDR3 DNA is TGTGCCAGCAGTTTAACTAGCGGGATTGCCGGGGAGCTGTTTTTT. The rearrangement links TRBV27 to TRBJ2-2, with 10 bases fitting TRBD2. The CDR3 length is 15 residues. V shed 2 bases and J 6 bases; nucleotides not matched to a gene: 3. The germline V gene has CDR1 MNHEY and CDR2 SMNVEV (reference sequence).

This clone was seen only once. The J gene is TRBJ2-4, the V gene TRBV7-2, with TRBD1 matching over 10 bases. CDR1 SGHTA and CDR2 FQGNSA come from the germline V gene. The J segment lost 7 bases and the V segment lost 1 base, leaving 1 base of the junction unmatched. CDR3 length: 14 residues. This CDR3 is CASSLGQGANIQYF. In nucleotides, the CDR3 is TGTGCCAGCAGCTTAGGACAGGGGGCCAACATTCAGTACTTC.

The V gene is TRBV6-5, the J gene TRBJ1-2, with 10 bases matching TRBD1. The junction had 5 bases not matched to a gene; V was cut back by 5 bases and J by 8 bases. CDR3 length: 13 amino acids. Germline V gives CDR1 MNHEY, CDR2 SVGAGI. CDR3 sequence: CASSKGQGLGYTF. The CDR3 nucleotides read TGTGCCAGCAGTAAGGGACAGGGGTTGGGCTACACCTTC.

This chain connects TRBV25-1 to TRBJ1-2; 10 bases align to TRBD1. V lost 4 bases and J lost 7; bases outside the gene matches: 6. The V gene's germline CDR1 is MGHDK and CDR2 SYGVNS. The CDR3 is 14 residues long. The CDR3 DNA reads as TGTGCCAGCAGTGGACAGGGGGCTTTGACTGGCTACACCTTC. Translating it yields CASSGQGALTGYTF.

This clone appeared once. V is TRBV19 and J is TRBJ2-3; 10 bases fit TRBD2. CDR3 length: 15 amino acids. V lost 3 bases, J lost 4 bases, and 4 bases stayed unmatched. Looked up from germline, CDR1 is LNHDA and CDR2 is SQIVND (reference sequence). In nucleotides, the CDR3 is TGTGCCAGTAGTATCACTAGCGGGGTGGCAGATACGCAGTATTTT. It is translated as CASSITSGVADTQYF.